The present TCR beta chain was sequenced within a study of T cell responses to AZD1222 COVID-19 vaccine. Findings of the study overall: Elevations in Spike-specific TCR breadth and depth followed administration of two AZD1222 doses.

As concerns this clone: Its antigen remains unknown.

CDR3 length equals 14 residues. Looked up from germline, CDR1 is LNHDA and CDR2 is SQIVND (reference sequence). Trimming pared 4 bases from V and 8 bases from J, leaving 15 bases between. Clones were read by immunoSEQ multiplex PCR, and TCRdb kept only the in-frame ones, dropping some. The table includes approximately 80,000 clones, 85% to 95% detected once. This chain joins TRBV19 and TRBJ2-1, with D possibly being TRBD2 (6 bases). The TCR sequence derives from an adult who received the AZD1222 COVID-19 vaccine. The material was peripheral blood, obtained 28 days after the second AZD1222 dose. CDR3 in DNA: TGTGCCAGTAGTACCTCGGACTACCGGGATGAGCAGTTCTTC. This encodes CASSTSDYRDEQFF.